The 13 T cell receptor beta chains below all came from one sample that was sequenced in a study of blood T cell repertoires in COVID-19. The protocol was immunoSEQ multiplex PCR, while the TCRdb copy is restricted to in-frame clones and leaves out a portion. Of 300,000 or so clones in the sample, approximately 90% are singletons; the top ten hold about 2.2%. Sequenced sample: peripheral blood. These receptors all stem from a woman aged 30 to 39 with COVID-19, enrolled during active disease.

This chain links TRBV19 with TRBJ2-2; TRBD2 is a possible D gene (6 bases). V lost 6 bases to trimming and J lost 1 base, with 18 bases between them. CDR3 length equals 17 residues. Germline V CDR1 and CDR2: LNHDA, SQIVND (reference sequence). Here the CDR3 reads CASRRPSGGGNTGELFF. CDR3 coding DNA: TGTGCCAGTAGACGACCATCTGGGGGAGGGAACACCGGGGAGCTGTTTTTT.

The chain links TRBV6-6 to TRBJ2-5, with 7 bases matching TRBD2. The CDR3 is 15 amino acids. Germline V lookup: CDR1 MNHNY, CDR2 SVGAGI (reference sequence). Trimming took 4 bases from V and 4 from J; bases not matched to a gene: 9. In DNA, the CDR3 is TGTGCCAGCAGTTCTAGCGGAGTGACGGTAGAGACCCAGTACTTC. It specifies CASSSSGVTVETQYF.

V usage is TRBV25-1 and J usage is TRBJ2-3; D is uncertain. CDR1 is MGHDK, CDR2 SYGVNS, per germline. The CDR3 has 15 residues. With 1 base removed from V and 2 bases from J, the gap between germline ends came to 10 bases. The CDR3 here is CASSEWSITTDTQYF. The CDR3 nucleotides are TGTGCCAGCAGTGAATGGAGCATAACCACAGATACGCAGTATTTT.

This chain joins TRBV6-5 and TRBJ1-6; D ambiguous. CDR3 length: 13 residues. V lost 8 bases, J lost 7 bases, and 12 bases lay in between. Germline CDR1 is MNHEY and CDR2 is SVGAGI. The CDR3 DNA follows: TGTGCCAGCGCAGGCGGGAGAAATTCACCCCTCCACTTT. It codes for CASAGGRNSPLHF.

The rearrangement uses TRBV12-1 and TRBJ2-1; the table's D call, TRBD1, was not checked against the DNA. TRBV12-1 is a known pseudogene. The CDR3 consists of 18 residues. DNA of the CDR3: TGTGCCAGCAGCTCCATATTAGGACAGGCGATCTCCTACAATGAGCAGTTCTTC. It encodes CASSSILGQAISYNEQFF.

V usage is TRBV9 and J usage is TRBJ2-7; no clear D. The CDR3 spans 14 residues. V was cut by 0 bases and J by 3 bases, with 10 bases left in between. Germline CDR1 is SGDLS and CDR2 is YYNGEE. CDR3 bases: TGTGCCAGCAGCGTAGAGGCGGTTAGCTACGAGCAGTACTTC. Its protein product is CASSVEAVSYEQYF.

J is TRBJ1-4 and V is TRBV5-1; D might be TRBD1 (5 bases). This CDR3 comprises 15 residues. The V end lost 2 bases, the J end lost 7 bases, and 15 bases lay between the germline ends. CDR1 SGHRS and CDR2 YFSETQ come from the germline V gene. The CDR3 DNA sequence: TGCGCCAGCAGCTTCTCGGGGGGAACTTCTGAAAAACTGTTTTTT. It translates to CASSFSGGTSEKLFF.

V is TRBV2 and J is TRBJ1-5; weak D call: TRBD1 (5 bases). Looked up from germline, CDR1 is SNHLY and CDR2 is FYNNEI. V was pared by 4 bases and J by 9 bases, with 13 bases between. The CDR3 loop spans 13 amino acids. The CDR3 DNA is TGTGCCAGCAGTGCGGGACTCCCGGCGCCCCAGCATTTT. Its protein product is CASSAGLPAPQHF.

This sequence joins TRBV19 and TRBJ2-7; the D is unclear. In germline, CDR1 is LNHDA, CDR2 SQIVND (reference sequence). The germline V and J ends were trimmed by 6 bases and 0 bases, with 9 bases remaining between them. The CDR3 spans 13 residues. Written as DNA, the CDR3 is TGTGCCAGTAGGAGTCTATCCTCCTACGAGCAGTACTTC. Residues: CASRSLSSYEQYF.

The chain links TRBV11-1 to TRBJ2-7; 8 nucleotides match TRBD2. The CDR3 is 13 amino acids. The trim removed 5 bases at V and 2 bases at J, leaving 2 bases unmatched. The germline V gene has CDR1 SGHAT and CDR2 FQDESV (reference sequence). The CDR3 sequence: CASSLTSAYEQYF. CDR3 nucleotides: TGTGCCAGCAGCCTGACTAGCGCCTACGAGCAGTACTTC.

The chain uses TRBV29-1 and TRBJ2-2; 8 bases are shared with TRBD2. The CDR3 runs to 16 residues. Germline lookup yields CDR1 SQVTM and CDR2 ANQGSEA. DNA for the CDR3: TGCCGCGCCGCCCGGGGGGGGGTGCCGAACACCGGGGAGCTGTTTTTT. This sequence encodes CRAARGGVPNTGELFF.

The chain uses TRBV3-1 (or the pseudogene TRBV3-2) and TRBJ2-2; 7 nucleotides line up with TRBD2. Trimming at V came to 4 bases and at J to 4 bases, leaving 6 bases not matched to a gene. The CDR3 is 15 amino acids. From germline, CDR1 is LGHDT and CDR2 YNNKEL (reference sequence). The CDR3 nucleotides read TGTGCCAGCAGCCTGCGGACTAGTATCACCGGGGAGCTGTTTTTT. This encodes CASSLRTSITGELFF.

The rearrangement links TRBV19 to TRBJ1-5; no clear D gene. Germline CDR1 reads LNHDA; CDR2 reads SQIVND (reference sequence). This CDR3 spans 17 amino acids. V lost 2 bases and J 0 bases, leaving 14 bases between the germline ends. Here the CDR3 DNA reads TGTGCCAGTAGTATAACAGACGAGTTATATAGCAATCAGCCCCAGCATTTT. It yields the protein CASSITDELYSNQPQHF.